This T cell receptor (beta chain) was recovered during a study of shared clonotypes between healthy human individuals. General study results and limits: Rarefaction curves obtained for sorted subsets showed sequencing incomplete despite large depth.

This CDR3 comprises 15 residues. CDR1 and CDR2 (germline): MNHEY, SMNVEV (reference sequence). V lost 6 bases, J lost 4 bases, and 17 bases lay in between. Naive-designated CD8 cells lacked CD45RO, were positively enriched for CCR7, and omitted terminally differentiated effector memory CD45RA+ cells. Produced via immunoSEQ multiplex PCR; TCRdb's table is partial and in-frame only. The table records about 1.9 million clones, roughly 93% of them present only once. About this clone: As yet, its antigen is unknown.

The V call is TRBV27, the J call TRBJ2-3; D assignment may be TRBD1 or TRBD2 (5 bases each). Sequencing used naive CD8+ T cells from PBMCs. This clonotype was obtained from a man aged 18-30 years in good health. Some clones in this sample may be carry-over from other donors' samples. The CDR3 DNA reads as TGTGCCAGCAGCCCACGGGGACGTCGGGCAGATACGCAGTATTTT. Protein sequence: CASSPRGRRADTQYF.